A selection of T cell receptor beta chains follows, all from one sample in a study of T cell responses to AZD1222 COVID-19 vaccine. Profiling relied on immunoSEQ multiplex PCR, and the TCRdb table lists in-frame clones only, not all of them. The data hold 65,000 to 100,000 clones, with 70% to 90% observed a single time. Source: peripheral blood, taken on day 0 of AZD1222 vaccination. These receptors all stem from an adult in good health. Both conserved end residues are part of each CDR3. D genes are given only for firm matches. A row's size may be missing; if present it is once, few, many or a size class.

- | TRBJ2-7 | 13 | TRBV6-4 | - | TGTGCCAGCAGTGTAAGAGGGAGAGACGAGCAGTACTTC | CASSVRGRDEQYF
- | TRBJ2-2 | 15 | TRBV6-6 | TRBD2 | TGTGCCAGCAGCTTGAGCGGGATGGGGAACGGGGAGCTGTTTTTT | CASSLSGMGNGELFF
- | TRBJ1-3 | 15 | TRBV28 | - | TGTGCCAGCAGTCCCCCCGGGACGCAGGGAAACACCATATATTTT | CASSPPGTQGNTIYF
once | TRBJ1-4 | 13 | TRBV18 | - | TGTGCCAGCTCACTCGATCAAGGACCGCCACTGTTTTTT | CASSLDQGPPLFF
- | TRBJ2-5 | 18 | TRBV7-9 | TRBD1 | TGTGCCAGCAGCTTAGGGTCGTTTGCGGACAGGGTAGAAGAGACCCAGTACTTC | CASSLGSFADRVEETQYF
- | TRBJ2-3 | 16 | TRBV14 | - | TGTGCCAGCAGCCAACGAGACAGGCTTAGCACAGATACGCAGTATTTT | CASSQRDRLSTDTQYF
- | TRBJ2-7 | 15 | TRBV28 | - | TGTGCCAGCAGTCAGGGAGGGGGGAGGAACTACGAGCAGTACTTC | CASSQGGGRNYEQYF
- | TRBJ2-4 | 17 | TRBV9 | TRBD2 | TGTGCCAGCAGCCCCGGGGGGGGGCTCTCGGCCAAAAACATTCAGTACTTC | CASSPGGGLSAKNIQYF
- | TRBJ1-1 | 13 | TRBV11-2 | - | TGTGCCAGCAGCTACCCAGGGCGAACTGAAGCTTTCTTT | CASSYPGRTEAFF
- | TRBJ2-1 | 14 | TRBV19 | - | TGTGCCAGTAGTCGGGGGAGCTCCTACAATGAGCAGTTCTTC | CASSRGSSYNEQFF
- | TRBJ2-3 | 15 | TRBV5-5 | - | TGTGCCAGCACTCTGCAGTTGGGTGGTGCAGATACGCAGTATTTT | CASTLQLGGADTQYF
- | TRBJ2-5 | 12 | TRBV2 | - | TGTGCCAGCAGTGAAAGGGTGTCACCCCTGGACTTC | CASSERVSPLDF
- | TRBJ2-6 | 17 | TRBV18 | - | TGTGCCAGCTCACCACGTGGGACCTACTCTGGGGCCAACGTCCTGACTTTC | CASSPRGTYSGANVLTF
- | TRBJ2-3 | 15 | TRBV21-1 | - | TGTGCCAGCAGGGGAGGACTAGCGGGAGGAAATACGCAGTATTTT | CASRGGLAGGNTQYF
- | TRBJ2-1 | 13 | TRBV6-5 | - | TGTGCCAGCAGTTACGGGAGTGGCAATGAGCAGTTCTTC | CASSYGSGNEQFF
- | TRBJ2-5 | 15 | TRBV5-1 | TRBD1 | TGCGCCAGCAGCTTCGGGACAGGGGTGAGGGAGACCCAGTACTTC | CASSFGTGVRETQYF
- | TRBJ1-2 | 15 | TRBV27 | - | TGTGCCAGCAGCCAAACTCCCGACAGGAACTATGGCTACACCTTC | CASSQTPDRNYGYTF
- | TRBJ1-4 | 15 | TRBV28 | - | TGTGCCAGCAGACCCGGGGGTTTTGGGGGTGAAAAACTGTTTTTT | CASRPGGFGGEKLFF
once | TRBJ2-1 | 13 | TRBV3-1/TRBV3-2 | - | TGTGCCAGCAGCCAAGATTCCTTCCGTGAGCAGTTCTTC | CASSQDSFREQFF
- | TRBJ1-1 | 14 | TRBV28 | - | TGTGCCAGCAGTTTTGGGGGGGCGCAAACTGAAGCTTTCTTT | CASSFGGAQTEAFF
few | TRBJ2-2 | 11 | TRBV11-2 | - | TGTGCCAGCACCCCGAGGGCGGAGCTGTTTTTT | CASTPRAELFF
- | TRBJ1-2 | 15 | TRBV27 | TRBD1 | TGTGCCAGCAGGAACTACGGGGGACAGAATGATGGCTACACCTTC | CASRNYGGQNDGYTF
once | TRBJ1-6 | 12 | TRBV12-3/TRBV12-4 | - | TGTGCCAGCAGTTCCGGGGTGTCACCCCTCCACTTT | CASSSGVSPLHF
- | TRBJ1-3 | 15 | TRBV5-1 | - | TGCGCCAGCAGCTTGGGGGACACCGGCGCGGACACCATATATTTT | CASSLGDTGADTIYF